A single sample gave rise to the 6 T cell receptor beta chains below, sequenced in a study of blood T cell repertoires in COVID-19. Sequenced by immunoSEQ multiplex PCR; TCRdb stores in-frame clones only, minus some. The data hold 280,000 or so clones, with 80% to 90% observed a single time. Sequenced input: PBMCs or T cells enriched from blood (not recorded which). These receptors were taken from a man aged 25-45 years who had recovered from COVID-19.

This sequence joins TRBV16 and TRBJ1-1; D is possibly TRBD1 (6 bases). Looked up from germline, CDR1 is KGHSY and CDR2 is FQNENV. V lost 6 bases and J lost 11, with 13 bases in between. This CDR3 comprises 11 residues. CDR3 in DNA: TGTGCCAGCAGTGAGACAGGCAGGGCTTTCTTT. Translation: CASSETGRAFF.

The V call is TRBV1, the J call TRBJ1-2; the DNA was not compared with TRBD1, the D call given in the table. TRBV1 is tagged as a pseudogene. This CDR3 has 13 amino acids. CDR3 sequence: CTSSQDAQGSYTF. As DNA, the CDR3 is TGCACCAGCAGCCAAGATGCGCAGGGTAGCTACACCTTC.

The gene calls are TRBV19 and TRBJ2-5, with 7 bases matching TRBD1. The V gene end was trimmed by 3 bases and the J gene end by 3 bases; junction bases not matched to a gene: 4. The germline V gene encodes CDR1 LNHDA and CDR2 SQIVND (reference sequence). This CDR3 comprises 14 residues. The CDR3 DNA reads TGTGCCAGTAGTATGGGGACAGCAAAAGAGACCCAGTACTTC. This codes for CASSMGTAKETQYF. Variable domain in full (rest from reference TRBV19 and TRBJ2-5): DGGITQSPKYLFRKEGQNVTLSCEQNLNHDAMYWYRQDPGQGLRLIYYSQIVNDFQKGDIAEGYSVSREKKESFPLTVTSAQKNPTAFYLCASSMGTAKETQYFGPGTRLLVL.

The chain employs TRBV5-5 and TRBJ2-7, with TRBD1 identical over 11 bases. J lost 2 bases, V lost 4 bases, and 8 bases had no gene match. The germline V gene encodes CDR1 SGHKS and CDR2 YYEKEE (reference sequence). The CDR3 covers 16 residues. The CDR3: CASSLRGDRGTYEQYF. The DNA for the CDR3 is TGTGCCAGCAGCCTAAGGGGGGACAGGGGGACCTACGAGCAGTACTTC.

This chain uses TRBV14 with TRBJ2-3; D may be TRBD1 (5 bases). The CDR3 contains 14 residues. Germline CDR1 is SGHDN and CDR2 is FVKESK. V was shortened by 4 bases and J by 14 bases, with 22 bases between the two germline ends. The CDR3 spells CASSPDLTGMKTYF. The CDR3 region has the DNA TGTGCCAGCAGCCCCGATCTTACAGGTATGAAGACGTATTTT.

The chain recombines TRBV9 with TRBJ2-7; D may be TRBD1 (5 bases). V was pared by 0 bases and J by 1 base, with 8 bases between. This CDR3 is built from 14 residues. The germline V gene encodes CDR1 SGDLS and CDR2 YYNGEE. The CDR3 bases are TGTGCCAGCAGCGTAGGGTCAGGGTCCTACGAGCAGTACTTC. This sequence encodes CASSVGSGSYEQYF.